The rows below give T cell receptor beta chains drawn from one sample of a study of CXCR3-negative and CXCR3-positive naive CD8 T cells. Reprocessing the 5' RACE reads, TCRdb reports a single entry for every CDR3 protein and omits DNA. This sample's clone table lists roughly 48,000 distinct CDR3 sequences. The specimen sequenced was memory CD8+ T cells from blood. The receptors come from a human donor in good health. Some clones in this sample may be carry-over from other donors' samples. The CDR3 runs from the conserved cysteine through the conserved F or W.

CDR3 protein: CASSQDRENSYNSPLHF
V gene: TRBV4-3
J gene: TRBJ1-6

CDR3 protein: CASIGDRTGELFF
V gene: TRBV2
J gene: TRBJ2-2

CDR3 protein: CASSPLFPLGEFF
V gene: TRBV27
J gene: TRBJ2-1

CDR3 protein: CSATHVDRTEDEQYF
V gene: TRBV20-1
J gene: TRBJ2-7

CDR3 protein: CASSQDHNTDTQYF
V gene: TRBV3-1
J gene: TRBJ2-3

CDR3 protein: CASGGESSYNEQFF
V gene: TRBV2
J gene: TRBJ2-1

CDR3 protein: CASSLRSRGARQPQHF
V gene: TRBV28
J gene: TRBJ1-5

CDR3 protein: CATSRVRVEGETQYF
V gene: TRBV15
J gene: TRBJ2-5

CDR3 protein: CAWTGLGTANTEAFF
V gene: TRBV30
J gene: TRBJ1-1

CDR3 protein: CATSGLEPSPLHF
V gene: TRBV24-1
J gene: TRBJ1-6

CDR3 protein: CASSLSAEETQYF
V gene: TRBV7-9
J gene: TRBJ2-5

CDR3 protein: CSVRDKVDEQYF
V gene: TRBV29-1
J gene: TRBJ2-7